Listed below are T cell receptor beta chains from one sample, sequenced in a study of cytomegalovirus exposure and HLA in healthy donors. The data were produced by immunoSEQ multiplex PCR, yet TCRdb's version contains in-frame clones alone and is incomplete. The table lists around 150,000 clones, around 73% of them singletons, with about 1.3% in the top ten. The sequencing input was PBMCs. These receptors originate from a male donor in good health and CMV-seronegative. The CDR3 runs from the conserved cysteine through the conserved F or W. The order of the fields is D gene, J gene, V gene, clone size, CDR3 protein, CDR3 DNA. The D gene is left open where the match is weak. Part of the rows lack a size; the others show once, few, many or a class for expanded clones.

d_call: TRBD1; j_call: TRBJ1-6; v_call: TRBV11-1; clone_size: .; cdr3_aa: CASTDRVNSPLHF; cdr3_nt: TGTGCCAGCACAGACAGGGTGAATTCACCCCTCCACTTT
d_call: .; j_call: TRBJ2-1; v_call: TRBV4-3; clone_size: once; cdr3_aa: CASSQVEGGEQFF; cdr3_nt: TGCGCCAGCAGCCAAGTGGAGGGGGGGGAGCAGTTCTTC
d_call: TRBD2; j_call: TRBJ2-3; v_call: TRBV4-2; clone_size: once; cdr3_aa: CASSQDRGGGADTQYF; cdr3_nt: TGTGCCAGCAGCCAAGATCGTGGCGGGGGGGCAGATACGCAGTATTTT
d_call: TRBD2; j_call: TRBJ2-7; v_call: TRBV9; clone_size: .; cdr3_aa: CASSVGSGRSYEQYF; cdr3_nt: TGTGCCAGCAGCGTAGGGAGCGGGAGGTCCTACGAGCAGTACTTC
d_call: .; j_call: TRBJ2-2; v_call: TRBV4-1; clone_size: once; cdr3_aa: CASSKNGGTGELFF; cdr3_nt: TGCGCCAGCAGCAAAAACGGGGGTACCGGGGAGCTGTTTTTT
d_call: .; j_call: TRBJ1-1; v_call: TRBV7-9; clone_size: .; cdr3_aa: CASSLAWGGTEAFF; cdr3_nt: TGTGCCAGCAGCTTAGCGTGGGGGGGCACTGAAGCTTTCTTT
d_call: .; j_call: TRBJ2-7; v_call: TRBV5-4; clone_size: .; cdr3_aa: CASSTSDRFSSYEQYF; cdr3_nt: TGTGCCAGCAGCACCTCCGACAGGTTCAGCTCCTACGAGCAGTACTTC
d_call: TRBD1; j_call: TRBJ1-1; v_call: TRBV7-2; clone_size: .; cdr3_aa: CASSFQTGGNTEAFF; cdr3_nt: TGTGCCAGCAGCTTCCAGACAGGGGGCAACACTGAAGCTTTCTTT
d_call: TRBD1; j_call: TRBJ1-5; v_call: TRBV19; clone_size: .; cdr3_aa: CAIGTGTGSNQPQHF; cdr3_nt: TGTGCCATAGGGACAGGGACGGGGAGCAATCAGCCCCAGCATTTT
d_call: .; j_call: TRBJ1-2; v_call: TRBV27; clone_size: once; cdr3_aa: CASSQQGDYGYTF; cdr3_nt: TGTGCCAGCAGTCAACAGGGAGACTATGGCTACACCTTC
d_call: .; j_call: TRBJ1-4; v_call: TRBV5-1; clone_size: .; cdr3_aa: CASNLRGMTNEKLFF; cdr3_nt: TGCGCCAGCAACTTGAGGGGCATGACTAATGAAAAACTGTTTTTT
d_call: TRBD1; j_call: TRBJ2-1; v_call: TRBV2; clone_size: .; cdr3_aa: CASSSGQPQFF; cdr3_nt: TGTGCCAGCAGTTCGGGACAGCCGCAGTTCTTC
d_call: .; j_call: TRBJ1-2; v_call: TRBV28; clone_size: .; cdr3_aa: CASSFGRGVGSGYTF; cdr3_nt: TGTGCCAGCAGTTTCGGGAGAGGGGTCGGAAGTGGCTACACCTTC
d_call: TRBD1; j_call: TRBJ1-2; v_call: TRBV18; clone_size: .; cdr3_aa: CASSSQGAYGYTF; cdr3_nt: TGTGCCAGCTCATCACAGGGGGCGTATGGCTACACCTTC
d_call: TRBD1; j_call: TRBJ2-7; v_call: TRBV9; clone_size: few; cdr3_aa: CASSAQGQGAREQYF; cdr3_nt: TGTGCCAGCAGCGCGCAGGGACAGGGGGCGCGGGAGCAGTACTTC
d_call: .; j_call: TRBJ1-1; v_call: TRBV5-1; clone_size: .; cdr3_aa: CASSLLQDAEAFF; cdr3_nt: TGCGCCAGCAGCTTATTACAGGATGCTGAAGCTTTCTTT
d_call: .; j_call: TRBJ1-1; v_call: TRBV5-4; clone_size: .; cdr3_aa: CASSIGRGRQNTEAFF; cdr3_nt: TGTGCCAGCAGCATTGGCCGTGGCAGACAGAACACTGAAGCTTTCTTT
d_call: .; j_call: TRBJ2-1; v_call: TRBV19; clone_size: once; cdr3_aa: CASSIDRAAEQFF; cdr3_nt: TGTGCCAGTAGTATAGATCGCGCGGCTGAGCAGTTCTTC
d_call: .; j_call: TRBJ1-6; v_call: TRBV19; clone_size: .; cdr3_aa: CASSIEGLSSPLHF; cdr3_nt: TGTGCCAGTAGTATAGAGGGACTCTCATCACCCCTCCACTTT
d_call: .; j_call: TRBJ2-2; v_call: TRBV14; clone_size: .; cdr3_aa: CASSQDLAGELFF; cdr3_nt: TGTGCCAGCAGCCAAGATCTTGCCGGGGAGCTGTTTTTT
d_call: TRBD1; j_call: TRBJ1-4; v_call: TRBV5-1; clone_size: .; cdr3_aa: CASSDGTVSNEKLFF; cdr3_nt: TGCGCCAGCAGCGACGGGACAGTATCTAATGAAAAACTGTTTTTT
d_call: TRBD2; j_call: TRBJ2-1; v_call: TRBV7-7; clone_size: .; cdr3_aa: CASSRGGRGVSEQFF; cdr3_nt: TGTGCTAGCAGTCGGGGAGGGAGGGGCGTGAGTGAGCAGTTCTTC
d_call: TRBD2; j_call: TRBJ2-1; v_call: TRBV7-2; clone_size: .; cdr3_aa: CASIFGGRAYNEQFF; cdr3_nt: TGTGCCAGCATTTTTGGGGGGAGGGCCTACAATGAGCAGTTCTTC
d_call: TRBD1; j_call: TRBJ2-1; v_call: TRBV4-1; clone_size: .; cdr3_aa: CASSQGDSESYNEQFF; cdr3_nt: TGCGCCAGCAGCCAAGGGGACAGCGAATCCTACAATGAGCAGTTCTTC
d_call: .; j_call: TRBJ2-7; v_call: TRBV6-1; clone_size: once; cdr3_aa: CASTQINYEQYF; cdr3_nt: TGTGCCAGCACACAGATTAACTACGAGCAGTACTTC
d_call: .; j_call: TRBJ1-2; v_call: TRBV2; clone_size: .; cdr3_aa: CASSVSANYGYTF; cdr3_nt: TGTGCCAGCAGTGTCTCAGCTAACTATGGCTACACCTTC
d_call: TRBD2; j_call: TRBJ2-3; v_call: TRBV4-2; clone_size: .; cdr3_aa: CASSQVAGGGDTQYF; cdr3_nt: TGTGCCAGCAGCCAAGTAGCGGGGGGGGGAGATACGCAGTATTTT
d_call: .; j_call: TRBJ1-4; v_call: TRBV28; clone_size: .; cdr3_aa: CASIQGSNEKLFF; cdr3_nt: TGTGCCAGCATCCAGGGTAGTAATGAAAAACTGTTTTTT
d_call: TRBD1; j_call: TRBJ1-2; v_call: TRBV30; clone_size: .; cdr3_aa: CACVATGEHGYTF; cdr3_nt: TGTGCCTGCGTGGCGACAGGGGAGCATGGCTACACCTTC
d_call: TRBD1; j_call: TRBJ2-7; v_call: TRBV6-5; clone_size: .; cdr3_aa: CASSRTGPSYEQYF; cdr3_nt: TGTGCCAGCAGTCGGACAGGGCCGTCCTACGAGCAGTACTTC
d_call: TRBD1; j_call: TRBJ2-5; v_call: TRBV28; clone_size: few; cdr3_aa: CASSFFGRSSPQGQGNQETQYF; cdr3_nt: TGTGCCAGCAGTTTTTTTGGGAGATCGTCTCCTCAGGGACAGGGCAACCAAGAGACCCAGTACTTC
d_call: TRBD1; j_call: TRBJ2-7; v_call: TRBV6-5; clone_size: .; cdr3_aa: CASTSDRGYEQYF; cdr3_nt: TGTGCCAGCACGAGTGACAGGGGTTACGAGCAGTACTTC
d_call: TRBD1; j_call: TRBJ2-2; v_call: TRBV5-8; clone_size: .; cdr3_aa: CASSLQGDSTGELFF; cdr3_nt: TGTGCCAGCAGCTTACAGGGGGATAGCACCGGGGAGCTGTTTTTT
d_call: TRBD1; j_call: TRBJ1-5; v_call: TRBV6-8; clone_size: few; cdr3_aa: CASRTLGQGHQPQHF; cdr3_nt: TGTGCCAGCAGAACTTTGGGACAGGGACATCAGCCCCAGCATTTT
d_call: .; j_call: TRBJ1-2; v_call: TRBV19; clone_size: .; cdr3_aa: CASSTWESYGYTF; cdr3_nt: TGTGCCAGTAGTACCTGGGAGAGCTATGGCTACACCTTC
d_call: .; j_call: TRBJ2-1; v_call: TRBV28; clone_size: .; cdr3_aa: CASSSRQGRGNEQFF; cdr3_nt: TGTGCCAGCAGTTCTAGACAGGGGAGGGGCAATGAGCAGTTCTTC
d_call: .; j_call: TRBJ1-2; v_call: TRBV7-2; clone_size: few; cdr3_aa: CASSSNRDTGGYTF; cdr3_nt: TGTGCCAGCAGCTCGAACCGGGACACTGGTGGCTACACCTTC
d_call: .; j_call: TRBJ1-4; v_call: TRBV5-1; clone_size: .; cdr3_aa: CASSLGGATNEKLFF; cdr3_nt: TGCGCCAGCAGCTTAGGGGGAGCAACTAATGAAAAACTGTTTTTT
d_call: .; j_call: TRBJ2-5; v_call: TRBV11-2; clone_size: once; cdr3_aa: CASSLYIRPTVRETQYF; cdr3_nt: TGTGCCAGCAGCTTATATATTCGTCCTACCGTCCGGGAGACCCAGTACTTC
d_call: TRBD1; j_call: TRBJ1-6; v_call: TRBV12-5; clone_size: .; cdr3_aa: CASERQGRLFF; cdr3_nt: TGTGCTAGTGAAAGACAGGGAAGACTTTTTTTT
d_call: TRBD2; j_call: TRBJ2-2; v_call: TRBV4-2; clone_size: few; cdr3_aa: CASSQGLAGVGTGELFF; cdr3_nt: TGTGCCAGCAGCCAGGGACTAGCGGGAGTAGGAACCGGGGAGCTGTTTTTT
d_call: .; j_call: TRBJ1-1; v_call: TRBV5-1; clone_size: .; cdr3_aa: CASSPGGGTEAFF; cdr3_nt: TGCGCCAGCAGCCCGGGGGGTGGAACTGAAGCTTTCTTT
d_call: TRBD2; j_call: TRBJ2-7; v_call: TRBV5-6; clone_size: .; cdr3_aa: CASSLFALAGTGEQYF; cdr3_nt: TGTGCCAGCAGCTTGTTTGCGCTAGCGGGAACAGGCGAGCAGTACTTC
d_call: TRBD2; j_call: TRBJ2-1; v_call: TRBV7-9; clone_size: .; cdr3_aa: CASSPLAGPLYNEQFF; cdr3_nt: TGTGCCAGCAGCCCTTTAGCGGGTCCTTTATACAATGAGCAGTTCTTC
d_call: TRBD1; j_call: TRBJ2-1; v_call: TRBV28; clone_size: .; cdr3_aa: CASSLGDRDMLGQFF; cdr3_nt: TGTGCCAGCAGTTTAGGGGACAGGGACATGTTGGGGCAGTTCTTC
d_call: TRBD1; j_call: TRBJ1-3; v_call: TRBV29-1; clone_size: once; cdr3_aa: CSVRLHRDRGRFGNTIYF; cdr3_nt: TGCAGCGTTCGACTTCACCGGGACAGGGGGCGCTTTGGAAACACCATATATTTT
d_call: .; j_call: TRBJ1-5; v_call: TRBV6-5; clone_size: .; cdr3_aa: CASSPGAGEQPQHF; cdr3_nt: TGTGCCAGCAGTCCCGGGGCAGGGGAACAGCCCCAGCATTTT
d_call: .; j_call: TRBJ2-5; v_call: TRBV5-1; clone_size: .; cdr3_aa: CASSDQRGSQETQYF; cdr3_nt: TGCGCCAGCAGCGATCAACGGGGGAGCCAAGAGACCCAGTACTTC